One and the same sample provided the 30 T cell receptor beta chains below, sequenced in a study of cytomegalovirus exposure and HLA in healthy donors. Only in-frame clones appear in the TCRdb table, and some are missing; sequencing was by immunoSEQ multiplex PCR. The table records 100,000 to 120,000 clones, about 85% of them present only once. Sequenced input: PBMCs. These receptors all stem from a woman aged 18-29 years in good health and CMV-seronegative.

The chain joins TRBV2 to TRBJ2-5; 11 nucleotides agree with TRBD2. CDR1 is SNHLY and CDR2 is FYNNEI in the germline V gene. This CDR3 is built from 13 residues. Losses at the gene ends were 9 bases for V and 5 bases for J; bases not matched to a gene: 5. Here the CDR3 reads CARGTSGGETQYF. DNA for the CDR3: TGTGCCAGGGGAACTAGCGGGGGTGAGACCCAGTACTTC.

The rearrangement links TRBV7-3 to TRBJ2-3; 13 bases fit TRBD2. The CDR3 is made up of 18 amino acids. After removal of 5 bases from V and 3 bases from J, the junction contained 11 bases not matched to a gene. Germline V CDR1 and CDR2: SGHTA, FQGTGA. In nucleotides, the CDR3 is TGTGCCAGCAGCGAAACTAGCGGGGGGGCCCCCCTGACAGATACGCAGTATTTT. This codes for CASSETSGGAPLTDTQYF.

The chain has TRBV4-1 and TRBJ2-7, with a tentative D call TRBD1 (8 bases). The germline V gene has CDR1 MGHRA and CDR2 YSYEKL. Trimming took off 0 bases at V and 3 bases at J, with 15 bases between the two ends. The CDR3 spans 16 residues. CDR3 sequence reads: CASSQDWTGRGYEQYF. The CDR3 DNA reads TGCGCCAGCAGCCAAGATTGGACAGGGAGGGGCTACGAGCAGTACTTC.

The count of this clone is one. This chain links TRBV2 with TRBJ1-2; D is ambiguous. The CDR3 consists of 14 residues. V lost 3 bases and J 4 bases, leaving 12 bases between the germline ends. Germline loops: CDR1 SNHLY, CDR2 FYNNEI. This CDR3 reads CASSDPRTLYGYTF. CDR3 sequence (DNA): TGTGCCAGCAGTGATCCTCGGACTCTCTATGGCTACACCTTC.

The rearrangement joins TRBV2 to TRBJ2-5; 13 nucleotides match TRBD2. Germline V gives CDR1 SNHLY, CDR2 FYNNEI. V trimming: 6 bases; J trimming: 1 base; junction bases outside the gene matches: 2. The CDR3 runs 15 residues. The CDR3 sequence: CASRRTSGGQETQYF. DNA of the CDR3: TGTGCCAGCAGGAGGACTAGCGGGGGCCAAGAGACCCAGTACTTC.

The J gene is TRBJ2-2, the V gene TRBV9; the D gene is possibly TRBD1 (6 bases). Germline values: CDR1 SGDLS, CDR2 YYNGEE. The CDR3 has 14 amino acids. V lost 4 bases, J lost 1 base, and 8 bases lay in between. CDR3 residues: CASSPTGNTGELFF. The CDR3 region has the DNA TGTGCCAGCAGCCCGACAGGGAACACCGGGGAGCTGTTTTTT. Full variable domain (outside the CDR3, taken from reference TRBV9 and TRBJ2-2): DSGVTQTPKHLITATGQRVTLRCSPRSGDLSVYWYQQSLDQGLQFLIQYYNGEERAKGNILERFSAQQFPDLHSELNLSSLELGDSALYFCASSPTGNTGELFFGEGSRLTVL.

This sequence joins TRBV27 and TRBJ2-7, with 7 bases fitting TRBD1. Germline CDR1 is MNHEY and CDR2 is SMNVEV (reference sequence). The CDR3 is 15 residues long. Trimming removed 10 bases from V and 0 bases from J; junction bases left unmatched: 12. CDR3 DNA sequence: TGTGCCACCTCCGACAGGGCTCGCAGCTCCTACGAGCAGTACTTC. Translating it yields CATSDRARSSYEQYF.

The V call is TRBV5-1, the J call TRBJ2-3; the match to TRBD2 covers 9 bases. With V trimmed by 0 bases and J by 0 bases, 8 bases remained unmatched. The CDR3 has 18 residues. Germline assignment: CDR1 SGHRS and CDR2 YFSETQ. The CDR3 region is CASSLVASGVTSTDTQYF. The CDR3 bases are TGCGCCAGCAGCTTGGTCGCTAGCGGGGTAACTAGCACAGATACGCAGTATTTT.

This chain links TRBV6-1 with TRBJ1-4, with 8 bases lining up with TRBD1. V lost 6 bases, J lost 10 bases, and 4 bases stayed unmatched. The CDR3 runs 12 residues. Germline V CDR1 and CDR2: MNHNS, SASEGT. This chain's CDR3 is CASRTGAGKLFF. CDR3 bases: TGTGCCAGCAGGACAGGGGCCGGAAAACTGTTTTTT.

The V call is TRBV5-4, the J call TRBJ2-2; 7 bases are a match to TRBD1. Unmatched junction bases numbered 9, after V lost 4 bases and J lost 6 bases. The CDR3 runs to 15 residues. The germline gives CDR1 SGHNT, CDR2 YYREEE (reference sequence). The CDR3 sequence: CASSPTGVESGELFF. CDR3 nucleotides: TGTGCCAGCAGCCCCACAGGGGTTGAGTCCGGGGAGCTGTTTTTT.

CDR3 loop: CASSLQGNQPQHF. The CDR3 coding sequence is TGTGCCAGCAGTTTACAGGGCAATCAGCCCCAGCATTTT. The chain couples TRBV27 to TRBJ1-5, with D unclear. The CDR3 has 13 residues. Trimming cost V 2 bases and J 2 bases, with 4 bases left between them. Looked up from germline, CDR1 is MNHEY and CDR2 is SMNVEV (reference sequence).

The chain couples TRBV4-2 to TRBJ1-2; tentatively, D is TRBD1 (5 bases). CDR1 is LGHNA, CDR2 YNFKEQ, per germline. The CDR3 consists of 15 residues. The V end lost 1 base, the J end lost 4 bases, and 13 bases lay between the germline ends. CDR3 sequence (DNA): TGTGCCAGCAGCCAAGGGTCAGGGCCCGCCTATGGCTACACCTTC. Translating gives CASSQGSGPAYGYTF.

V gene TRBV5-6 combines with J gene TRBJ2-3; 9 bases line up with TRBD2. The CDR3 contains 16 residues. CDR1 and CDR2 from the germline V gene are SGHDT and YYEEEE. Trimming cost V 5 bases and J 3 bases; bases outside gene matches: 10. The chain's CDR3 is CASSSTGTSRTDTQYF. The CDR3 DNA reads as TGTGCCAGCAGTTCTACCGGGACTAGCAGGACAGATACGCAGTATTTT.

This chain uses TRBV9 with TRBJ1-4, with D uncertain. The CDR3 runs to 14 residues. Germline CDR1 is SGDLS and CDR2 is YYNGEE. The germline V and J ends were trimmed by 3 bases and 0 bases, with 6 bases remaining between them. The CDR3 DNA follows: TGTGCCAGCAGCGCCGGGGCAACTAATGAAAAACTGTTTTTT. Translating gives CASSAGATNEKLFF.

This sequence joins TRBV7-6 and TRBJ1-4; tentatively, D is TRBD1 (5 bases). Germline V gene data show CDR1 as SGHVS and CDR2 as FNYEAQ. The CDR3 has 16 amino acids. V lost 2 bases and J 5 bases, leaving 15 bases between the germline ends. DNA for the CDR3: TGTGCCAGCAGCTTATTTCTCCGGGGGGGAAATGAAAAACTGTTTTTT. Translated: CASSLFLRGGNEKLFF.

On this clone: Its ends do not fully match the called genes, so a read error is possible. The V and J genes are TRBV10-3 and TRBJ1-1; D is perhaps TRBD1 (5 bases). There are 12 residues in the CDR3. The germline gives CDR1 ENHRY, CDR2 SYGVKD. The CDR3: CAISESYDSLKF. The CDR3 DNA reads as TGTGCCATCAGTGAGTCCTACGACAGTCTAAAGTTT.

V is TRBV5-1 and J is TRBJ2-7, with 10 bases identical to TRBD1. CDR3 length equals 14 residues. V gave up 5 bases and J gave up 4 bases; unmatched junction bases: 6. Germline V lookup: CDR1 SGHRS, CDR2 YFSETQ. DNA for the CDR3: TGCGCCAGCAGTTCCGACAGGGGGCGATACGAGCAGTACTTC. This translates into CASSSDRGRYEQYF.

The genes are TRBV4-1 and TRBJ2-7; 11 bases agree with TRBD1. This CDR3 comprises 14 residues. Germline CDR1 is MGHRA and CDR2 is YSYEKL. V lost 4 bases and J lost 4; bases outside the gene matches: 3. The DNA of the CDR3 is TGCGCCAGCAGCCGGACAGGGGGCATTTACGAGCAGTACTTC. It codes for CASSRTGGIYEQYF.

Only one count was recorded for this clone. The CDR3 coding sequence is TGTGCCACCAGCAGAGATAATGTTCGGACAGGGTCCTACGAGCAGTACTTC. Translation: CATSRDNVRTGSYEQYF. The chain combines TRBV15 with TRBJ2-7; 8 bases fit TRBD1. Germline CDR1 is LNHNV and CDR2 is YYDKDF (reference sequence). With V trimmed by 0 bases and J by 1 base, 8 bases remained unmatched. There are 17 residues in the CDR3.

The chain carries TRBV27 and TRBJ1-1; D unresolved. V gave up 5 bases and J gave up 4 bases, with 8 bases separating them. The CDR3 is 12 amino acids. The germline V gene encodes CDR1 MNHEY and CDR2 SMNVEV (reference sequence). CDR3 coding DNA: TGTGCCAGCAGTAGTGAGGGCACTGAAGCTTTCTTT. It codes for CASSSEGTEAFF.

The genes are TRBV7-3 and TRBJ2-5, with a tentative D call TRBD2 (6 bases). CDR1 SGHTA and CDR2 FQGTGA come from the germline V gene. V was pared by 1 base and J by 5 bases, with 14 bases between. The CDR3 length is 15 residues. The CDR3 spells CASSLRPFRGETQYF. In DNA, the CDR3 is TGTGCCAGCAGCTTAAGGCCATTCCGGGGGGAGACCCAGTACTTC.

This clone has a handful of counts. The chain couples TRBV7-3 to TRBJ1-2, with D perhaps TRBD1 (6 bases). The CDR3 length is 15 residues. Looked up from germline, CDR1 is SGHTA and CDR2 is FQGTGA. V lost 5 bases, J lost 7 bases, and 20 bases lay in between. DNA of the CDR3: TGTGCCAGCAGCCCTACCGGGACATATTTCGGTGGCTACACCTTC. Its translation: CASSPTGTYFGGYTF.

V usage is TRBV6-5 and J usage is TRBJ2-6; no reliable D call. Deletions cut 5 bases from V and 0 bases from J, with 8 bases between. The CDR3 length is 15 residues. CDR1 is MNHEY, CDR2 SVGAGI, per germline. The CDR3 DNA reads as TGTGCCAGCAGTCCAAAGAGCTCTGGGGCCAACGTCCTGACTTTC. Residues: CASSPKSSGANVLTF.

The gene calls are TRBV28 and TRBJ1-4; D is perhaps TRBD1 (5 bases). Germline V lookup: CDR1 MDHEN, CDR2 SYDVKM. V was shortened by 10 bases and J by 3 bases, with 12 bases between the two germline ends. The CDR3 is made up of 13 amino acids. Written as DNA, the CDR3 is TGTGCCACCTGCGGGGACCCTAATGAAAAACTGTTTTTT. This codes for CATCGDPNEKLFF.

Here the CDR3 DNA reads TGTGCCAGCTCGACAGGCCTCAGCTCTGGAAACACCATATATTTT. Translated: CASSTGLSSGNTIYF. This chain joins TRBV13 and TRBJ1-3, with D tentatively TRBD1 (6 bases). The V gene's germline CDR1 is PRHDT and CDR2 FYEKMQ (reference sequence). The CDR3 length is 15 residues. Deletions cut 8 bases from V and 0 bases from J, with 14 bases between. The variable domain in full, with the rest retrieved from reference TRBV13 and TRBJ1-3, is AAGVIQSPRHLIKEKRETATLKCYPIPRHDTVYWYQQGPGQDPQFLISFYEKMQSDKGSIPDRFSAQQFSDYHSELNMSSLELGDSALYFCASSTGLSSGNTIYFGEGSWLTVV.

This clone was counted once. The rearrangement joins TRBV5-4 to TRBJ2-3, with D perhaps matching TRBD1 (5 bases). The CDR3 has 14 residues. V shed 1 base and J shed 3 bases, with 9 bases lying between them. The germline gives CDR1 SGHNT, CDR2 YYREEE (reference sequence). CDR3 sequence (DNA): TGTGCCAGCAGCTTGAGGCAGGGTACAGATACGCAGTATTTT. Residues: CASSLRQGTDTQYF.

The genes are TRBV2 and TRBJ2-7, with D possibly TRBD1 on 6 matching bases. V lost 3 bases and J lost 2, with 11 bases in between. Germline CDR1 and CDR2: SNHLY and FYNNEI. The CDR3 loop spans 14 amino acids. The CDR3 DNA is TGTGCCAGCAGTGACCTTGGACAGACCTACGAGCAGTACTTC. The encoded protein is CASSDLGQTYEQYF.

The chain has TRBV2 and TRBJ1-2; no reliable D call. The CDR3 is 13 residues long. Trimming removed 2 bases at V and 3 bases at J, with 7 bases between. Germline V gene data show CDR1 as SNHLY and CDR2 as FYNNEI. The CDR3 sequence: CASSETADYGYTF. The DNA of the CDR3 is TGTGCCAGCAGTGAAACGGCGGACTATGGCTACACCTTC.

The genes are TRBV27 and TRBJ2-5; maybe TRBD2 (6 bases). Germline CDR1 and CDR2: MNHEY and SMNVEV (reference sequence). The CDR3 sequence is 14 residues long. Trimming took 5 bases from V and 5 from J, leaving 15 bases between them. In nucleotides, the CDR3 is TGTGCCAGCAGTGGCGGCTGGGCGGGGGAGACCCAGTACTTC. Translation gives CASSGGWAGETQYF.

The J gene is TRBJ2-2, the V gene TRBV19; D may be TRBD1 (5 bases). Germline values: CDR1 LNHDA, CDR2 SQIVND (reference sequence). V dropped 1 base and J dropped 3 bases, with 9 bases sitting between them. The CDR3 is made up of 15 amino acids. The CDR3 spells CASSIGQIHTGELFF. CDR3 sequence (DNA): TGTGCCAGTAGTATAGGACAGATCCACACCGGGGAGCTGTTTTTT.